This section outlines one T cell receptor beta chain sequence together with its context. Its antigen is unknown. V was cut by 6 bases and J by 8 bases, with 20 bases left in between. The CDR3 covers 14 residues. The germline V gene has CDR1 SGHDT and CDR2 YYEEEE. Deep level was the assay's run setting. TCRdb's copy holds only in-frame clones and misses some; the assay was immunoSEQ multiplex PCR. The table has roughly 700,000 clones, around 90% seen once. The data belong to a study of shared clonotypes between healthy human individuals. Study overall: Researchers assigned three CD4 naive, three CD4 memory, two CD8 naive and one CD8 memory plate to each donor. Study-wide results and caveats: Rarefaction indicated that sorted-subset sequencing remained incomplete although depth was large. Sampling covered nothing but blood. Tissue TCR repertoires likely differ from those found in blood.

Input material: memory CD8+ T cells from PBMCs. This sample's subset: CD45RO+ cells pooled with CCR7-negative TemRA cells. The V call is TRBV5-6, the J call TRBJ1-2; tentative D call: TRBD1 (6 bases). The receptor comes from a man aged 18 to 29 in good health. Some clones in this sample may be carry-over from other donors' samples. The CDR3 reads CASNQGGGAIGYTF. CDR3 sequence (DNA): TGTGCCAGCAATCAAGGGGGGGGCGCGATCGGCTACACCTTC. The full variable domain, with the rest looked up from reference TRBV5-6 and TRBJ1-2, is DAGVTQSPTHLIKTRGQQVTLRCSPKSGHDTVSWYQQALGQGPQFIFQYYEEEERQRGNFPDRFSGHQFPNYSSELNVNALLLGDSALYLCASNQGGGAIGYTFGSGTRLTVV.